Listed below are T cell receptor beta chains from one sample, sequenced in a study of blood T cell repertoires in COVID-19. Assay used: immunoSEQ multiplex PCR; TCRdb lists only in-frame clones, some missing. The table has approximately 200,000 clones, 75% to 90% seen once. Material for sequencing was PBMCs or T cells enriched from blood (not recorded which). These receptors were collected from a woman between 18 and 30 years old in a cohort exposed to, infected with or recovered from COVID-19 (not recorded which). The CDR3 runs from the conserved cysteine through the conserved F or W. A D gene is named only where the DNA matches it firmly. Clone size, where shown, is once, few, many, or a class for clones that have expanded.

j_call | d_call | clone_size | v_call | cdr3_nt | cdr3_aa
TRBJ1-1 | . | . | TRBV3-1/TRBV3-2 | TGTGCCAGCAGCCCCGACAGAGATTACACTGAAGCTTTCTTT | CASSPDRDYTEAFF
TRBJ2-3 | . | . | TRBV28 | TGTGCCAGCAGTAACACAGGGTCCGCAAGAGATACGCAGTATTTT | CASSNTGSARDTQYF
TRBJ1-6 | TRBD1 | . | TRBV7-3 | TGTGCCAGCAGCACCGGGACAGGAGACTCACCCCTCCACTTT | CASSTGTGDSPLHF
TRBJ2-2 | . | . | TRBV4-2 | TGTGCCAGCAGCCAAGCGACAGGAGCGAACACCGGGGAGCTGTTTTTT | CASSQATGANTGELFF
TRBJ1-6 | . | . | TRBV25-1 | TGTGCCAGCAGTGCACAGGTCAATTCACCCCTCCACTTT | CASSAQVNSPLHF
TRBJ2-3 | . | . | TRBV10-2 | TGCGCCAGCAGTGAGAGGTCAGGAGATACGCAGTATTTT | CASSERSGDTQYF
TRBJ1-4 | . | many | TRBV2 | TGTGCCAGCAGAGATCCTTTTCTTTGGCGGGGGGAAAAACTGTTTTTT | CASRDPFLWRGEKLFF
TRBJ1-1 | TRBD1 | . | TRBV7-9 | TGTGCCAGCAGCCTAGGACAGGGCGGAGAGACTGAAGCTTTCTTT | CASSLGQGGETEAFF
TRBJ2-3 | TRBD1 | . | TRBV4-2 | TGTGCCAGCAGCTATACGACAGGGGGTGAAGATACGCAGTATTTT | CASSYTTGGEDTQYF
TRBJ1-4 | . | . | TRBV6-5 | TGTGCCAGCAGTTACTCGTATGGGGCAGCTAATGAAAAACTGTTTTTT | CASSYSYGAANEKLFF
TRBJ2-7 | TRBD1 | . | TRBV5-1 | TGCGCCAGCAGCCAAGCTCAGGGGGTGGGCTACGAGCAGTACTTC | CASSQAQGVGYEQYF
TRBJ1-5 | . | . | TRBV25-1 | TGTGCCAGCAGTCGGGAGACCCAGCCCCAGCATTTT | CASSRETQPQHF
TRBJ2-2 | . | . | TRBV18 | TGTGCCAGCTCAGGAGGGTTGAGCACCGGGGAGCTGTTTTTT | CASSGGLSTGELFF
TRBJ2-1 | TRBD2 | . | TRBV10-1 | TGCGCCAGCAGTCGGACTAGCGGGAGTAGAAATGAGCAGTTCTTC | CASSRTSGSRNEQFF
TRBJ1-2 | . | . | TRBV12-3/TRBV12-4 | TGTGCCAGCAGTAACCCAGGGGCTTATGGCTACACCTTC | CASSNPGAYGYTF
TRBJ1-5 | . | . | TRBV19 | TGTGCCAGTAGAACAGGTGGGGTTGGTTTTAGCAATCAGCCCCAGCATTTT | CASRTGGVGFSNQPQHF
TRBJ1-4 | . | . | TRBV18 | TGTGCCAGCTCACCGTCTATAGTTGCAACTAATGAAAAACTGTTTTTT | CASSPSIVATNEKLFF
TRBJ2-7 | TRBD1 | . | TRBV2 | TGTGCCAGCAGTGGGCTTATGACAGGGTCTAGCTCCTACGAGCAGTACTTC | CASSGLMTGSSSYEQYF
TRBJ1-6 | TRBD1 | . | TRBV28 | TGTGCCAGCAGTTTATTGACAGGGGTTCTAAGCCTTTCACCCCTCCACTTT | CASSLLTGVLSLSPLHF
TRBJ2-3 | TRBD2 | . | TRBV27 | TGTGCCAGCAGTCCAAGAGCTAGCGGGAGAGGGGATACGCAGTATTTT | CASSPRASGRGDTQYF
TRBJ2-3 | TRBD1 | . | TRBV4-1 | TGCGCCAGCAGCCAAGATCGGTCAGGGGGTTTCTCAGATACGCAGTATTTT | CASSQDRSGGFSDTQYF